These 26 T cell receptor beta chains share one sample of origin, sequenced in a study of T-cell reconstitution after alpha-beta-depleted transplantation in children. A TCRbeta library incorporating unique molecular identifiers was prepared. In TCRdb, the PCR reads were re-called with MiXCR into one record per CDR3 protein. Of a few hundred thousand distinct CDR3 sequences detected, around 21% appear once; the ten largest clones hold 3.8%. The material sequenced was PBMCs from the stem cell graft donor, taken from the stem cell graft. The receptors stem from a human donor who donated a stem cell graft to a child with acute myeloid leukemia.

This clonotype was seen a few times. The chain uses TRBV12-3 or TRBV12-4 and TRBJ2-1; D is possibly TRBD1 (6 bases). The CDR3 loop spans 14 amino acids. V lost 5 bases, J lost 5 bases, and 13 bases lay in between. As DNA, the CDR3 is TGTGCCAGCAGTCCATCGGACAGCAACAATGAGCAGTTCTTC. Translation: CASSPSDSNNEQFF.

This clonotype appeared many times. The genes are TRBV6-5 and TRBJ2-5, with D possibly matching TRBD2 (5 bases). The CDR3 totals 15 residues. V was clipped by 4 bases and J by 5 bases, with 17 bases between them. Germline V gene data show CDR1 as MNHEY and CDR2 as SVGAGI. Here the CDR3 DNA reads TGTGCCAGCAGTTTCGCCGAGAAGTCGGGGGAGACCCAGTACTTC. It yields the protein CASSFAEKSGETQYF.

This clonotype was seen many times. The CDR3 spells CSARDNVAHEQYF. CDR3 in DNA: TGCAGTGCTAGAGATAATGTAGCCCACGAGCAGTACTTC. The V and J genes are TRBV20-1 and TRBJ2-7; no definite D call. V gave up 0 bases and J gave up 5 bases, with 11 bases separating them. CDR1 and CDR2 (germline): DFQATT, SNEGSKA (reference sequence). The CDR3 has 13 amino acids.

The CDR3, as DNA: TGCAGTGCTGAAAAGCGGCTACCCTACAATGAGCAGTTCTTC. This translates into CSAEKRLPYNEQFF. The gene calls are TRBV20-1 and TRBJ2-1; possibly TRBD2 for D (5 bases). CDR3 length equals 14 residues. Trimming stripped 5 bases from V and 2 bases from J, with 13 bases between. Germline lookup yields CDR1 DFQATT and CDR2 SNEGSKA (reference sequence).

The chain carries TRBV5-4 and TRBJ1-5; 8 positions match TRBD1. CDR3 length equals 14 residues. Germline trimming cut 3 bases from V and 9 bases from J; bases unmatched to any gene: 8. The germline CDR1 and CDR2 sequences are SGHNT and YYREEE (reference sequence). The CDR3 protein is CASSSGQTGGPQHF. CDR3 sequence (DNA): TGTGCCAGCAGCTCGGGACAAACAGGGGGGCCCCAGCATTTT.

This clonotype was detected only a few times. The rearrangement joins TRBV29-1 to TRBJ2-7; the D is unclear. CDR3 length: 13 residues. Trimming stripped 0 bases from V and 1 base from J, with 7 bases between. Germline lookup yields CDR1 SQVTM and CDR2 ANQGSEA. DNA for the CDR3: TGCAGCGTTGAAGATCTAACATCCTACGAGCAGTACTTC. Encoded protein: CSVEDLTSYEQYF.

This clonotype was seen many times. The rearrangement links TRBV12-3 or TRBV12-4 to TRBJ2-7, with 10 bases identical to TRBD2. Trimming took 3 bases from V and 11 from J; bases not matched to a gene: 10. This CDR3 is 14 amino acids long. The chain's CDR3 is CASSFGLAGEVKYF. DNA for the CDR3: TGTGCCAGCAGTTTTGGGCTAGCGGGAGAAGTTAAGTACTTC.

The CDR3 spells CASSHLGAGDQETQYF. The CDR3 nucleotides read TGCGCCAGCAGCCACCTAGGAGCGGGAGACCAAGAGACCCAGTACTTC. This chain connects TRBV4-1 to TRBJ2-5, with TRBD2 matching over 8 bases. CDR3 size: 16 residues. V shed 3 bases, J shed 0 bases, and the junction held 6 bases outside the gene matches. Germline loops: CDR1 MGHRA, CDR2 YSYEKL.

The chain combines TRBV6-1 with TRBJ1-1; D might be TRBD1 (6 bases). V was trimmed by 8 bases and J by 4 bases, leaving 20 bases between them. The CDR3 is 15 residues long. From germline, CDR1 is MNHNS and CDR2 SASEGT. The CDR3 region has the DNA TGTGCCAGCCTCCTCGGGGGGGACACGGGCACTGAAGCTTTCTTT. Protein sequence: CASLLGGDTGTEAFF.

There are many counts of this clonotype. V usage is TRBV20-1 and J usage is TRBJ2-7; 7 bases fit TRBD1. The junction had 9 bases not matched to a gene; V was cut back by 4 bases and J by 6 bases. Germline V gene sequence: CDR1 DFQATT, CDR2 SNEGSKA (reference sequence). The CDR3 covers 13 residues. CDR3 protein: CSATRGRLFEQYF. CDR3 nucleotide sequence: TGCAGTGCTACAAGGGGGCGCCTCTTCGAGCAGTACTTC.

The sample holds many counts of this clonotype. Germline is not matched at one junction end, which may reflect a read error. The V call is TRBV29-1, the J call TRBJ2-1; weak D call: TRBD2 (5 bases). This CDR3 spans 15 amino acids. Looked up from germline, CDR1 is SQVTM and CDR2 is ANQGSEA. CDR3 bases: TGCAGCGTGGAAGGACGGGAAAGCTCCTACAATGAGCAGTTCTTC. Its protein is CSVEGRESSYNEQFF.

This clonotype was detected a few times. The chain combines TRBV12-3 or TRBV12-4 with TRBJ1-2; D not resolved. V lost 3 bases and J 0 bases, leaving 11 bases between the germline ends. The CDR3 has 15 residues. The CDR3 DNA sequence: TGTGCCAGCAGTTTTGAGGGATCAGCTAACTATGGCTACACCTTC. Protein sequence: CASSFEGSANYGYTF.

The chain is built from TRBV20-1 and TRBJ2-2; the D gene is possibly TRBD1 (5 bases). Between the trimmed V and J ends, which lost 3 bases and 0 bases, there was a span of 11 bases. The germline gives CDR1 DFQATT, CDR2 SNEGSKA (reference sequence). This CDR3 has 15 residues. CDR3 bases: TGCAGTGCTAGGAAACAGGAGACGAACACCGGGGAGCTGTTTTTT. Its protein is CSARKQETNTGELFF.

This clonotype was recorded a few times. V usage is TRBV29-1 and J usage is TRBJ1-5; D remains ambiguous. The germline CDR1 and CDR2 sequences are SQVTM and ANQGSEA. There are 13 residues in the CDR3. With 4 bases removed from V and 3 bases from J, the gap between germline ends came to 10 bases. The CDR3 sequence: CSVGQDLNQPQHF. The CDR3 coding sequence is TGCAGCGTTGGGCAGGACCTCAATCAGCCCCAGCATTTT.

The chain combines TRBV11-3 with TRBJ2-7; TRBD1 matches 7 bases. The CDR3 has 13 residues. The V gene end was trimmed by 6 bases and the J gene end by 6 bases; junction bases not matched to a gene: 8. The V gene's germline CDR1 is SGHNT and CDR2 YENEEA. CDR3 loop: CASSLKTGSEQYF. As DNA, the CDR3 is TGTGCCAGCAGTCTTAAGACAGGGAGCGAGCAGTACTTC. Supplemented by reference TRBV11-3 and TRBJ2-7, the full variable domain reads EAGVVQSPRYKIIEKKQPVAFWCNPISGHNTLYWYLQNLGQGPELLIRYENEEAVDDSQLPKDRFSAERLKGVDSTLKIQPAELGDSAVYLCASSLKTGSEQYFGPGTRLTVT.

The rearrangement links TRBV5-1 to TRBJ2-2, with a weak D call TRBD2 (6 bases). V was pared by 4 bases and J by 6 bases, with 10 bases between. This CDR3 has 13 amino acids. Per the germline V gene, CDR1 is SGHRS and CDR2 is YFSETQ. The CDR3 loop reads CASSAREAGELFF. DNA of the CDR3: TGCGCCAGCAGCGCCAGGGAGGCCGGGGAGCTGTTTTTT.

This clonotype was counted between two and nine times. V usage is TRBV7-6 and J usage is TRBJ2-1; D not certain. Germline V gives CDR1 SGHVS, CDR2 FNYEAQ. This CDR3 contains 14 residues. V was trimmed by 0 bases and J by 5 bases, leaving 8 bases between them. Written as DNA, the CDR3 is TGTGCCAGCAGCTTAGCGGGAAATGACAATGAGCAGTTCTTC. This translates into CASSLAGNDNEQFF.

V gene TRBV15 combines with J gene TRBJ2-7, with TRBD1 as a possible D gene (6 bases). In germline, CDR1 is LNHNV, CDR2 YYDKDF (reference sequence). V was cut by 0 bases and J by 2 bases, with 14 bases left in between. The CDR3 is 16 residues long. CDR3 protein: CATSRDQDRQAYEQYF. As DNA, the CDR3 is TGTGCCACCAGCAGAGATCAGGACAGACAAGCCTACGAGCAGTACTTC.

V is TRBV10-3 and J is TRBJ2-3; the D gene is possibly TRBD1 (7 bases). Germline V gene sequence: CDR1 ENHRY, CDR2 SYGVKD. V was trimmed by 3 bases and J by 0 bases, leaving 16 bases between them. This CDR3 has 17 residues. CDR3 DNA sequence: TGTGCCATCAGTGAAAGCGGAGGGGGCCCTAGCACAGATACGCAGTATTTT. Residues: CAISESGGGPSTDTQYF.

This clonotype was observed many times. The V call is TRBV29-1, the J call TRBJ1-1; D not resolved. CDR1 is SQVTM, CDR2 ANQGSEA, per germline. The CDR3 covers 13 residues. V was pared by 4 bases and J by 0 bases, with 9 bases between. The CDR3 spells CSVVGLMNTEAFF. The CDR3 DNA sequence: TGCAGCGTTGTCGGGCTAATGAACACTGAAGCTTTCTTT.

The chain is built from TRBV7-9 and TRBJ2-3, with D perhaps matching TRBD2 (7 bases). This CDR3 is 13 amino acids long. Germline loops: CDR1 SEHNR, CDR2 FQNEAQ (reference sequence). Trimming pared 3 bases from V and 7 bases from J, leaving 11 bases between. Written as DNA, the CDR3 is TGTGCCAGCAGCTTGGGGAGGGGGAATACGCAGTATTTT. Its protein is CASSLGRGNTQYF.

The rearrangement links TRBV9 to TRBJ2-2; no clear D. Germline V gives CDR1 SGDLS, CDR2 YYNGEE. This CDR3 is 14 amino acids long. Trimming pared 7 bases from V and 0 bases from J, leaving 10 bases between. CDR3 loop: CASEAPANTGELFF. The CDR3 bases are TGTGCCAGCGAGGCCCCAGCGAACACCGGGGAGCTGTTTTTT.

In its sample, this clonotype was seen many times. This chain links TRBV29-1 with TRBJ2-1; TRBD2 matches 10 bases. The V gene's germline CDR1 is SQVTM and CDR2 ANQGSEA. The CDR3 length is 14 residues. J lost 6 bases, V lost 1 base, and 3 bases had no gene match. In nucleotides, the CDR3 is TGCAGCGTTGAAGGGACTAGCGGAAGCAATGAGCAGTTCTTC. The encoded protein is CSVEGTSGSNEQFF.

This chain uses TRBV6-6 with TRBJ2-7, with D possibly matching TRBD1 (6 bases). With 6 bases removed from V and 3 bases from J, the gap between germline ends came to 12 bases. Germline V gene data show CDR1 as MNHNY and CDR2 as SVGAGI (reference sequence). CDR3 length equals 13 residues. As DNA, the CDR3 is TGTGCCAGCAGCTTGGACAGCTTCTACGAGCAGTACTTC. Residues: CASSLDSFYEQYF.

This chain joins TRBV9 and TRBJ2-1; D is undetermined. Trimming stripped 0 bases from V and 6 bases from J, with 13 bases between. The CDR3 runs to 15 residues. Germline CDR1 SGDLS, CDR2 YYNGEE. CDR3 DNA sequence: TGTGCCAGCAGCGTAGAAGTAGATTCGAGCAATGAGCAGTTCTTC. Its translation: CASSVEVDSSNEQFF.

This clonotype was seen a handful of times. The rearrangement links TRBV20-1 to TRBJ2-7; D tentatively fits TRBD1 or TRBD2 (5 bases each). Germline CDR1 DFQATT, CDR2 SNEGSKA (reference sequence). This CDR3 contains 15 residues. The V gene lost 3 bases and the J gene lost 0 bases, with 15 bases spanning the gap. The CDR3 loop is CSAREVGPSSYEQYF. The CDR3 nucleotides are TGCAGTGCTAGGGAGGTGGGGCCCTCCTCCTACGAGCAGTACTTC.